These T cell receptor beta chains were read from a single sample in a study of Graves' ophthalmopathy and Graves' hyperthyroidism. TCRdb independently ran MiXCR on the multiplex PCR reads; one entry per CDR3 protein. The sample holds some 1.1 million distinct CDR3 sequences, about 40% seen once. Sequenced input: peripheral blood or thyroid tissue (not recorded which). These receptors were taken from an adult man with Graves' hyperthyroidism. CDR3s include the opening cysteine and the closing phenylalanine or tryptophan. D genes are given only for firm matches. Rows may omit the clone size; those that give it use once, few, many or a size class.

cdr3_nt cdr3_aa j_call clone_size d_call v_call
TGCGCCAGCAGCGCAGGCCGACTTAACTATGGCTACACCTTC CASSAGRLNYGYTF TRBJ1-2 NA NA TRBV5-1
TGTGCCAGCAGACAGGACAGGGCCTACGAGCAGTACTTC CASRQDRAYEQYF TRBJ2-7 NA TRBD1 TRBV4-2
TGCGCCAGCAGCTTGGGATCCGGCCCCAATCAGCCCCAGTACTTC CASSLGSGPNQPQYF TRBJ2-5 NA NA TRBV5-1
TGTGCCAGCAGCCAATACACGACCTATGGCTACACCTTC CASSQYTTYGYTF TRBJ1-2 many NA TRBV14
TGTGCCCAGACATTATTTGCTGAAGCTTTCTTT CAQTLFAEAFF TRBJ1-1 NA NA TRBV24-1
TGTGCCAGCAGCTGGGGGAGATCCCATGAAAAACTGTTTTTT CASSWGRSHEKLFF TRBJ1-4 many NA TRBV9
TGTGCCAGCAGTGAAGGATACAGACAAGAGACCCAGTACTTC CASSEGYRQETQYF TRBJ2-5 many NA TRBV2
TGTGCCAGCAGCCCTTGGGGACAGGGGGCCTTTGGCTACACCTTC CASSPWGQGAFGYTF TRBJ1-2 few TRBD1 TRBV9
TGCGCCAGCAGTGAGCCTAAGACCAGGAAATGGACTGAAGCTTTCTTT CASSEPKTRKWTEAFF TRBJ1-1 few NA TRBV10-1
TGTGCCATCAGTCCGGGACAGGGGGCATTGTTTCCCTACGAGCAGTACTTC CAISPGQGALFPYEQYF TRBJ2-7 once TRBD1 TRBV10-3
TGTGCCAGCAGACCCGGGACAGGGGGTCTGGATGGCTACACCTTC CASRPGTGGLDGYTF TRBJ1-2 NA TRBD1 TRBV12-3/TRBV12-4
TGTGCCAGTAGTATTTCCCCGGGACACGTCGGTGGCTACACCTTC CASSISPGHVGGYTF TRBJ1-2 many NA TRBV19
TGTGCCAGCAGCGGCGGAGGTTCCGGCACAGATACGCAGTATTTT CASSGGGSGTDTQYF TRBJ2-3 few NA TRBV7-9
TGTGCCAGTATACCGGACAGGGGAGGAATATTTGAAGCTTTCTTT CASIPDRGGIFEAFF TRBJ1-1 once TRBD1 TRBV3-1
TGTGCCAGCAGCTTCGACAGGGCGGAACAGCCCCAGCATTTT CASSFDRAEQPQHF TRBJ1-5 many TRBD1 TRBV7-9
TGTGCCAGCAGTTTATTTTCCTATGGCTACACCTTC CASSLFSYGYTF TRBJ1-2 NA NA TRBV12-3/TRBV12-4
TGTGCCAGCAGTCGAGGCAGCCGACAGGGTAACTATGGCTACACCTTC CASSRGSRQGNYGYTF TRBJ1-2 NA TRBD1 TRBV27
TGTGCCAGCATCGAGACAGGATACTACGAGCAGTACTTC CASIETGYYEQYF TRBJ2-7 NA NA TRBV28
TGTGCCAGCAGCGCGGACCGAATCATGAACACTGAAGCTTTCTTT CASSADRIMNTEAFF TRBJ1-1 many NA TRBV7-9
TGTGCCAGTAGGAAGGGAGCGGGACGCCAAGAGACCCAGTACTTC CASRKGAGRQETQYF TRBJ2-5 few TRBD2 TRBV19
TGTGCCAGCAGTTTAGCGCTTTGGAGCGGCTACGAGCAGTACTTC CASSLALWSGYEQYF TRBJ2-7 few NA TRBV12-3/TRBV12-4
TGTGCCAGCAGTGACGACAGTTGGGACTGGAAAGAGACCCAGTACTTC CASSDDSWDWKETQYF TRBJ2-5 NA NA TRBV6-5
TGCGCCAGCAGCTTTGAGGGGGCGTACGGGGCCAACGTCCTGACTTTC CASSFEGAYGANVLTF TRBJ2-6 once TRBD1 TRBV5-1
TGTGCCAGCAGTGACGAAGGGACTAGCGTACCGTCCTACGAGCAGTACTTC CASSDEGTSVPSYEQYF TRBJ2-7 NA TRBD2 TRBV6-2/TRBV6-3
TGTGCCAGCATGGACCGCGGGCAGACCTTCTCCGAGCAGTACTTC CASMDRGQTFSEQYF TRBJ2-7 NA NA TRBV13
TGTGCCAGCAGCTTAGGCCAAACAGAGTCGCCCATCCACTTT CASSLGQTESPIHF TRBJ1-6 many NA TRBV7-9
TGTGCCAGCAGCTTAGCCACAGGGGAGGAGACCCAGTACTTC CASSLATGEETQYF TRBJ2-5 many TRBD1 TRBV7-2
TGTGCCAGCAGCTTGGAGTTGAACTCGAAGAACGAGCAGTACTTC CASSLELNSKNEQYF TRBJ2-7 NA NA TRBV5-6
TGTGCCAGCAGGAGCACAGATACGCAGTATTTT CASRSTDTQYF TRBJ2-3 many NA TRBV12-3/TRBV12-4
TGTGCCAGCAGCCACCTCCACTACGAGCAGTACTTC CASSHLHYEQYF TRBJ2-7 NA NA TRBV2
TGTGCCAGCAACGCGGACAGAGGGGCCGGGGAGCTGTTTTTT CASNADRGAGELFF TRBJ2-2 NA NA TRBV10-2
TGTGCCAGCAGCACGCCGGGACAGGGGAGTGGCTACACCTTC CASSTPGQGSGYTF TRBJ1-2 NA TRBD1 TRBV11-2
TGTGCCAGCAGTTACTCACTCGACCGCTCGGATGGCTACACCTTC CASSYSLDRSDGYTF TRBJ1-2 NA NA TRBV12-3/TRBV12-4
TGTGCCAGCAGCTTAGGTGGCGGGGGGCATCCCTTGAACTTC CASSLGGGGHPLNF TRBJ2-7 once TRBD2 TRBV11-2
TGTGCCAGCAGCCAGGGTTGGGAGATCTCGTACTTC CASSQGWEISYF TRBJ2-7 NA NA TRBV11-2
TGTGCCAGCAGCTTATCATCCCCGGAGACCCAGTACTTC CASSLSSPETQYF TRBJ2-5 many NA TRBV7-8
TGTGCCACCAGCAGGTCGGACGGCTATGGCTACACCTTC CATSRSDGYGYTF TRBJ1-2 few NA TRBV15
TGTGCCAGCAGTGAAACCAGACAGAGCTCCTATAATTCACCCCTCCACTTT CASSETRQSSYNSPLHF TRBJ1-6 NA NA TRBV6-1
TGCAGTGGGCGAGAACTATCGGGGGAACTGTTTTTT CSGRELSGELFF TRBJ1-4 once NA TRBV20-1
TGCGCCAGCAGTGAGTCGTACGGAGTTGAAGCTTTCTTT CASSESYGVEAFF TRBJ1-1 many NA TRBV10-2
TGTGCCAGCAGTTTAACGGGAGACCCCAACCGGAAAGAGCAGTACTTC CASSLTGDPNRKEQYF TRBJ2-7 NA NA TRBV6-5
TGTGCCAGCAGCCTCCGGCAGGGATACGCGGGTTCCGGGGAGCTGTTTTTT CASSLRQGYAGSGELFF TRBJ2-2 NA NA TRBV28
TGCGCCAGCAGTAGCGGACCCTCGAATGAAAAACTGTTTTTT CASSSGPSNEKLFF TRBJ1-4 NA NA TRBV5-1
TGTGCCAGCAGCCTTGCGACGACAGGGGGAATTCAGCCCCAGCATTTT CASSLATTGGIQPQHF TRBJ1-5 NA TRBD1 TRBV7-9
TGTGCCAGCAGCTTGGCCCGTAAGGGTGGTACCGGGGAGCTGTTTTTT CASSLARKGGTGELFF TRBJ2-2 NA NA TRBV7-9
TGTGCCAGCAGCGAAGCGGGAGCTCACTACGAGCAGTACTTC CASSEAGAHYEQYF TRBJ2-7 NA TRBD2 TRBV28
TGTGCCAGCAGTGGGGGAGGACTAGGCAGTAGCGAGCAGTACTTC CASSGGGLGSSEQYF TRBJ2-7 NA TRBD2 TRBV25-1
TGCGCCAGCAGCTTGGGTAGCCTCGGCACAGATACGCAGTATTTT CASSLGSLGTDTQYF TRBJ2-3 once NA TRBV5-1
TGCGCCAGCAGCTTGTCCGAGCGGAGCCAATCCTACGAGCAGTACTTC CASSLSERSQSYEQYF TRBJ2-7 once NA TRBV5-1
TGCGCCAGCAGGGAACAGGACACCGGGGAGCTGTTTTTT CASREQDTGELFF TRBJ2-2 many NA TRBV5-1
TGCAGTACTAGAGCCCAGGGGTTTAGCAATCAGCCCCAGCATTTT CSTRAQGFSNQPQHF TRBJ1-5 NA NA TRBV20-1
TGCAGTGCTAGAGACGATGGCTCCACCTTC CSARDDGSTF TRBJ1-2 NA NA TRBV20-1
TGCGCCAGCAGCTTGGCCGGGACTAGCGGGAGCAGCACAGATACGCAGTATTTT CASSLAGTSGSSTDTQYF TRBJ2-3 NA TRBD2 TRBV5-1
TGCAGTGCTAGCTATTCACAGGGGGCTAGGCACGAGCAGTACTTC CSASYSQGARHEQYF TRBJ2-7 many TRBD1 TRBV20-1
TGTGCCAGCAGCTTAGTGGTAGCGGGTGGCGCGCAGTACTTC CASSLVVAGGAQYF TRBJ2-7 many TRBD2 TRBV7-2